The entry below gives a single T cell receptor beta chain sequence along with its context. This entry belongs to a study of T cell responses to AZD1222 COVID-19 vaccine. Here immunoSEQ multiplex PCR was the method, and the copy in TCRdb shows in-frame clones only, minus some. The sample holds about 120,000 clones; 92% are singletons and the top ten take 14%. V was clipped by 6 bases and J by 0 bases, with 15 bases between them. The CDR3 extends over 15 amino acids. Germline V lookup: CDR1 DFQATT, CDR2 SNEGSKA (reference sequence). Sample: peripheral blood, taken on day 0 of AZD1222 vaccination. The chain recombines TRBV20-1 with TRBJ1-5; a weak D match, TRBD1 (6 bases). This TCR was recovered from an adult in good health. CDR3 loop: CSASGQTYSNQPQHF. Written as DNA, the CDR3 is TGCAGTGCAAGTGGACAGACCTATAGCAATCAGCCCCAGCATTTT.